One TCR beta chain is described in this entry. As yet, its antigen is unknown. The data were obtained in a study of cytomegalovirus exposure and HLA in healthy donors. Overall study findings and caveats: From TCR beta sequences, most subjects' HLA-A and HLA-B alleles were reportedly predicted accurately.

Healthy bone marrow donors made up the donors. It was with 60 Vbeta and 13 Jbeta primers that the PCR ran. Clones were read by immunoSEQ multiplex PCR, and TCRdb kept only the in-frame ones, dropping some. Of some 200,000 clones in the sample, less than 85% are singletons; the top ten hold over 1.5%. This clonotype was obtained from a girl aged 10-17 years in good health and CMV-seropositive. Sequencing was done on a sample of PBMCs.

CDR3 in amino acids: CASSSHLTSHNEQFF. For the CDR3, the DNA is TGTGCCAGCAGTTCCCATCTGACTAGTCACAATGAGCAGTTCTTC. The rearrangement uses TRBV6-6 and TRBJ2-1; weak D call: TRBD2 (6 bases). The ends were cut back, 4 bases at V and 5 bases at J, with 15 bases in the middle. Germline-derived CDR1 and CDR2 are MNHNY and SVGAGI (reference sequence). The CDR3 runs 15 residues.